This entry lists 19 T cell receptor beta chains sequenced from one sample in a study of T cells after yellow fever vaccination (dated 2019 in TCRdb). Library generation was performed with 5' RACE. These reads were obtained on an Illumina HiSeq 2500. TCRdb trimmed public reads at Q25 via fastp, called clones via MiXCR and kept in-frame beta chains. Rows are unified per CDR3 protein, each entry keeping the most common DNA and genes. This sample is represented by roughly 520,000 distinct CDR3 sequences; about a fifth of them were singletons. The ten largest clones capture approximately 16% of the sample. The treatment or condition label on this specimen signifies: live attenuated yellow fever vaccine strain. The sequencing here drew on PBMCs, taken 21 days after the first yellow fever vaccination. These receptor sequences come from a man aged 18-30 years who received the YFV17D yellow fever vaccine.

This clonotype occurred once. DNA of the CDR3: TGCGCCAGCAGCCCGCTTCGCTCAGTCTACAATGAGCAGTTCTTC. Protein product: CASSPLRSVYNEQFF. V is TRBV5-1 and J is TRBJ2-1; D unclear. The CDR3 length is 15 residues. CDR1 SGHRS and CDR2 YFSETQ come from the germline V gene. Trimming removed 4 bases at V and 3 bases at J, with 14 bases between.

The rearrangement uses TRBV12-3 or TRBV12-4 and TRBJ2-7; D possibly corresponds to TRBD1 (6 bases). Between the trimmed V and J ends, which lost 6 bases and 0 bases, there was a span of 15 bases. This CDR3 has 15 amino acids. CDR3 nucleotide sequence: TGTGCCAGCAGCACCTACAGGGCGGGCTCCTACGAGCAGTACTTC. Its protein product is CASSTYRAGSYEQYF.

This clonotype has a handful of counts. V and J are TRBV13 and TRBJ1-4, with a possible D match to TRBD1 (5 bases). Looked up from germline, CDR1 is PRHDT and CDR2 is FYEKMQ (reference sequence). CDR3 size: 12 residues. Trimming stripped 3 bases from V and 10 bases from J, with 9 bases between. The CDR3 DNA follows: TGTGCCAGCAGCTTGGGGGTTGGAAAACTGTTTTTT. Its translation is CASSLGVGKLFF.

This clonotype showed up just a few times. The V call is TRBV6-5, the J call TRBJ2-5, with D possibly being TRBD1 or TRBD2 (6 bases each). In germline, CDR1 is MNHEY, CDR2 SVGAGI. V was clipped by 3 bases and J by 3 bases, with 14 bases between them. The CDR3 has 15 residues. CDR3 loop: CASSYPQGLKETQYF. The CDR3 DNA is TGTGCCAGCAGTTATCCACAGGGACTGAAAGAGACCCAGTACTTC.

The CDR3 protein is CASRPIRGPITDTQYF. In nucleotides, the CDR3 is TGTGCCAGCAGGCCAATACGAGGACCGATCACAGATACGCAGTATTTT. The V gene is TRBV11-2, the J gene TRBJ2-3; D not certain. Trimming shortened V by 6 bases and J by 2 bases, and 18 bases separated the two germline ends. CDR1 is SGHAT and CDR2 is FQNNGV in the germline V gene. The CDR3 totals 16 residues.

The J gene is TRBJ2-5, the V gene TRBV10-3, with D uncertain. V was shortened by 0 bases and J by 2 bases, with 10 bases between the two germline ends. The CDR3 spans 15 residues. Germline CDR1 and CDR2: ENHRY and SYGVKD. The CDR3 DNA reads TGTGCCATCAGTGAGTCACAAGGATCTCAAGAGACCCAGTACTTC. This translates into CAISESQGSQETQYF.

The rearrangement joins TRBV20-1 to TRBJ1-5; D may be TRBD1 (5 bases). The V end lost 3 bases, the J end lost 5 bases, and 14 bases lay between the germline ends. Germline-derived CDR1 and CDR2 are DFQATT and SNEGSKA (reference sequence). There are 14 residues in the CDR3. The CDR3 sequence is CSARGGTRDQPQHF. The CDR3 DNA follows: TGCAGTGCTAGGGGGGGGACGAGGGATCAGCCCCAGCATTTT.

V gene TRBV3-1 combines with J gene TRBJ2-2; 12 nucleotides match TRBD2. This CDR3 region has 17 residues. Germline V gene lookup returns CDR1 LGHDT and CDR2 YNNKEL (reference sequence). The trim removed 5 bases at V and 5 bases at J, leaving 9 bases unmatched. CDR3 residues: CASSAGPSGGATGELFF. The CDR3 DNA reads TGTGCCAGCAGCGCAGGGCCTAGCGGGGGGGCGACCGGGGAGCTGTTTTTT.

Only a few counts were recorded for this clonotype. V is TRBV5-1 and J is TRBJ1-4, with 8 positions matching TRBD1. Germline-derived CDR1 and CDR2 are SGHRS and YFSETQ. This CDR3 spans 14 amino acids. After removal of 4 bases from V and 5 bases from J, the junction contained 4 bases not matched to a gene. Written as DNA, the CDR3 is TGCGCCAGCAGCGTAGGACAGGGAAATGAAAAACTGTTTTTT. This encodes CASSVGQGNEKLFF.

The CDR3 here is CASSHPGTGALGYTF. The CDR3, as DNA: TGTGCCAGCAGTCACCCCGGGACAGGGGCTCTTGGCTACACCTTC. The chain combines TRBV12-3 or TRBV12-4 with TRBJ1-2; 10 nucleotides agree with TRBD1. V dropped 5 bases and J dropped 7; count of bases not matched to a gene: 10. There are 15 residues in the CDR3.

In its sample, this clonotype was seen a few times. The J gene is TRBJ2-7, the V gene TRBV7-9, with TRBD1 matching over 7 bases. J lost 6 bases, V lost 5 bases, and 13 bases had no gene match. Germline loops: CDR1 SEHNR, CDR2 FQNEAQ (reference sequence). The length of the CDR3 is 15 residues. CDR3 nucleotide sequence: TGTGCCAGCAGCCCATCCTCCATGACAGGGAGCGAGCAGTACTTC. It codes for CASSPSSMTGSEQYF.

The genes are TRBV12-3 or TRBV12-4 and TRBJ1-1; tentative D call: TRBD1 (6 bases). The CDR3 is 14 amino acids. The germline V and J ends were trimmed by 6 bases and 11 bases, with 22 bases remaining between them. CDR3 sequence (DNA): TGTGCCAGCAGAAGACAGGAGGAGGGTTTGGGCGCTTTCTTT. Its translation is CASRRQEEGLGAFF.

The V call is TRBV6-5, the J call TRBJ2-3; 8 bases are shared with TRBD2. CDR3 length: 16 amino acids. CDR1 and CDR2 (germline): MNHEY, SVGAGI. V shed 1 base, J shed 6 bases, and the junction held 9 bases outside the gene matches. CDR3 sequence: CASSYLAGGLGDTQYF. In DNA, the CDR3 is TGTGCCAGCAGTTACTTGGCGGGGGGATTAGGGGATACGCAGTATTTT.

This clonotype has ten or more counts. The CDR3 sequence is CASSPNAPTSPETQYF. CDR3 sequence (DNA): TGTGCCAGCAGTCCTAATGCCCCGACTAGTCCAGAGACCCAGTACTTC. The rearrangement uses TRBV7-2 and TRBJ2-5; D might be TRBD2 (6 bases). The germline V gene encodes CDR1 SGHTA and CDR2 FQGNSA. V dropped 6 bases and J dropped 4 bases, with 21 bases sitting between them. The CDR3 covers 16 residues.

CDR3 in DNA: TGCGCCAGCAGCTTGGCGACAGGGGGCTTAAACAATGAGCAGTTCTTC. The encoded protein is CASSLATGGLNNEQFF. The chain has TRBV5-1 and TRBJ2-1; 10 bases are a match to TRBD1. From germline, CDR1 is SGHRS and CDR2 YFSETQ. CDR3 size: 16 residues. With V trimmed by 0 bases and J by 5 bases, 5 bases remained unmatched. The full variable domain, its missing parts supplied by reference TRBV5-1 and TRBJ2-1, is KAGVTQTPRYLIKTRGQQVTLSCSPISGHRSVSWYQQTPGQGLQFLFEYFSETQRNKGNFPGRFSGRQFSNSRSEMNVSTLELGDSALYLCASSLATGGLNNEQFFGPGTRLTVL.

The CDR3 loop is CSARGIGAEAFF. CDR3 bases: TGCAGTGCTAGAGGAATCGGGGCGGAAGCTTTCTTT. This chain links TRBV20-1 with TRBJ1-1, with D maybe TRBD1 (5 bases). The CDR3 runs 12 residues. Trimming removed 1 base at V and 8 bases at J, with 11 bases between. The germline V gene has CDR1 DFQATT and CDR2 SNEGSKA (reference sequence).

The DNA for the CDR3 is TGCAGTGCTAGAAAAAGCAATCAGCCCCAGCATTTT. As protein: CSARKSNQPQHF. The rearrangement joins TRBV20-1 to TRBJ1-5; D ambiguous. CDR1 and CDR2 (germline): DFQATT, SNEGSKA (reference sequence). The germline V and J ends were trimmed by 2 bases and 1 base, with 3 bases remaining between them. The length of the CDR3 is 12 residues.

This clonotype was detected many times. This chain connects TRBV6-5 to TRBJ2-6; D not resolved. Trimming cost V 6 bases and J 4 bases, with 4 bases left between them. Germline CDR1 and CDR2: MNHEY and SVGAGI. This CDR3 has 12 residues. CDR3 protein: CASRTGANVLTF. The CDR3 DNA reads TGTGCCAGCAGGACGGGGGCCAACGTCCTGACTTTC.

This chain joins TRBV7-9 and TRBJ2-3; D not certain. Trimming shortened V by 5 bases and J by 4 bases, and 7 bases separated the two germline ends. CDR3 length: 12 residues. Germline-derived CDR1 and CDR2 are SEHNR and FQNEAQ (reference sequence). CDR3: CASSRTPDTQYF. For the CDR3, the DNA is TGTGCCAGCAGCAGGACCCCAGATACGCAGTATTTT.